This T cell receptor (beta chain) was found in a study of blood T cells in healthy people across ages. Study conclusions and caveats: Diversity figures based on one million T cells were deemed too low.

This clonotype was counted ten times or more. Its antigen is unknown. The CDR3 is 14 residues long. Germline V gene sequence: CDR1 SEHNR, CDR2 FQNEAQ (reference sequence). V was clipped by 3 bases and J by 8 bases; unmatched bases: 5. Using a J-beta primer mix together with a sample-barcoded 5' primer, a second PCR was run for about 6 to 11 cycles. TCRdb ran MiXCR on the 5' RACE reads and lists one entry per CDR3 protein. The sample lists 350,000 to 450,000 distinct CDR3 sequences, approximately 47% occurring once. The study drew donors from healthy Caucasian individuals in Russia aged roughly 6 to 90. Each donor's blood draw was 8.5 to 10 milliliters of peripheral blood.

Sequences were obtained from blood. The chain employs TRBV7-9 and TRBJ2-1; 9 bases are shared with TRBD2. The TCR sequence derives from a man in his 60s in good health. Written as DNA, the CDR3 is TGTGCCAGCAGCTTTAGCGGGGGTTGGGATGAGCAGTTCTTC. Translated: CASSFSGGWDEQFF.